This T cell receptor (beta chain) was captured by sequencing in a study of metastatic and nonmetastatic thyroid tumors. Study information: Malignant and benign thyroid patients had repertoires compared in peripheral blood and tumor or nodule tissue. Study findings and constraints: Patients with malignant thyroid tumors reportedly had significantly higher TCR beta diversity than those with benign nodules, in blood and tumor.

This clone was found many times. Its antigen is not identified. With MiXCR, TCRdb reprocessed the PCR reads. The repertoire holds fewer than 30,000 clones, roughly 19% seen once, with approximately 30% in the top ten. CDR1 is SGDLS, CDR2 YYNGEE, per germline. The V end was cut by 3 bases, the J end by 0 bases, with 13 bases between. CDR3 length: 15 residues. Until they underwent thyroid surgery, no patient had received any treatment. The chain couples TRBV9 to TRBJ2-7; possible D gene TRBD1, 6 bases. Sequencing input: blood. This clonotype was obtained from a male donor with papillary thyroid cancer or a benign thyroid nodule (not recorded which). Some clones in this sample may be carry-over from other donors' samples. The CDR3 sequence: CASSGALTGSYEQYF. The CDR3 DNA reads as TGTGCCAGCAGCGGAGCCCTGACAGGCTCCTACGAGCAGTACTTC.